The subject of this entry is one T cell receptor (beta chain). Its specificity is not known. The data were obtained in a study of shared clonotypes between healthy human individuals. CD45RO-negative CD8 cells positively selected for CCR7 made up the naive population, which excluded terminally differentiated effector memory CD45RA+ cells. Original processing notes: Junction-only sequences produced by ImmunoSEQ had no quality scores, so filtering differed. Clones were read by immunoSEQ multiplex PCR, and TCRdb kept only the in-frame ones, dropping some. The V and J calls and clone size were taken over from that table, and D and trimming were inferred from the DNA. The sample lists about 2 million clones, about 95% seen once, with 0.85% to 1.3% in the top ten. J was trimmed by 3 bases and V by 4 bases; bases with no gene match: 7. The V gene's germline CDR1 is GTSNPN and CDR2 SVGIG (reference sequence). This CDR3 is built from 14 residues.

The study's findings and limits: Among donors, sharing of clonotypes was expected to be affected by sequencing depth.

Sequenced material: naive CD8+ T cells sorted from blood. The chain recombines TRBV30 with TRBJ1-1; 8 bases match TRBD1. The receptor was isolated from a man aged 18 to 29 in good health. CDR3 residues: CAWNFGQGHTEAFF. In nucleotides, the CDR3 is TGTGCCTGGAACTTTGGACAGGGTCACACTGAAGCTTTCTTT.